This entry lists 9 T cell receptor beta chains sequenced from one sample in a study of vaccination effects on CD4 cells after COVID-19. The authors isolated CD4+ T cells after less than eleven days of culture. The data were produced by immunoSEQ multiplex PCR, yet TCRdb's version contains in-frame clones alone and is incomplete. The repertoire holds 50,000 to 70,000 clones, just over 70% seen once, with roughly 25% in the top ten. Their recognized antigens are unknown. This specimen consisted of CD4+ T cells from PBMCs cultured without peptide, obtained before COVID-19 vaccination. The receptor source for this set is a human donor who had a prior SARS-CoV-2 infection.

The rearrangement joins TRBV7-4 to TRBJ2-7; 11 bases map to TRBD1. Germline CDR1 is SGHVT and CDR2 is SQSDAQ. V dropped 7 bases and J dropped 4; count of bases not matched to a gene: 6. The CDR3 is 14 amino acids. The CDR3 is CASKTGTGGYEQYF. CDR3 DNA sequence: TGTGCCAGCAAAACCGGGACAGGGGGATACGAGCAGTACTTC.

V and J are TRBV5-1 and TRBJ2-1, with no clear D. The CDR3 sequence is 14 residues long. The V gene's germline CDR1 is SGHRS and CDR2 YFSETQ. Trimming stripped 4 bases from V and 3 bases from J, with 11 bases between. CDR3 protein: CASSGIGNYNEQFF. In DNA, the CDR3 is TGCGCCAGCAGCGGAATTGGGAACTACAATGAGCAGTTCTTC.

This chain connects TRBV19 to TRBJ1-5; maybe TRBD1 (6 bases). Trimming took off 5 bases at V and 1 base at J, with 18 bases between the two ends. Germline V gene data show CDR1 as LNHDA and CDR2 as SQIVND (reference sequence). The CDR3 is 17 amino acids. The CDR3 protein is CASSLSKGGGSNQPQHF. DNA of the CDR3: TGTGCCAGTAGTCTCTCCAAGGGGGGTGGCAGCAATCAGCCCCAGCATTTT.

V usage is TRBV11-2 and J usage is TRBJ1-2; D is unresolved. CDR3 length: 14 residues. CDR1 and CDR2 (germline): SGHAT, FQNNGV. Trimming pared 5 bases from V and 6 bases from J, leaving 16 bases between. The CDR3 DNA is TGTGCCAGCAGCGCACGGTCCCTCGAGAATGGCTACACCTTC. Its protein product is CASSARSLENGYTF.

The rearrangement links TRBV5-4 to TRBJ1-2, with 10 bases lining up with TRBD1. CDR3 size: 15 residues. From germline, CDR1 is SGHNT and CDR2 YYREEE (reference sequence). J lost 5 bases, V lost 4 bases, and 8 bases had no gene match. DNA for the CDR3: TGTGCCAGCAGCATACAGACAGGGGGCTTTTATGGCTACACCTTC. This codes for CASSIQTGGFYGYTF.

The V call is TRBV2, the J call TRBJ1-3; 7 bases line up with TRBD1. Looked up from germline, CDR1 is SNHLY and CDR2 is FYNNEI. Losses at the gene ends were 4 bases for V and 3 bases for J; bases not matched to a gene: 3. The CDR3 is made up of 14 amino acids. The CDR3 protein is CASSATGNGNTIYF. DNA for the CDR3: TGTGCCAGCAGTGCGACAGGGAATGGAAACACCATATATTTT.

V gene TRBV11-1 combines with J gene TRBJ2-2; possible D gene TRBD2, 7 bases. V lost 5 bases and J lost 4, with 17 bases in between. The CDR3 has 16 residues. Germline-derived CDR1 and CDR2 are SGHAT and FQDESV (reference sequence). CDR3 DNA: TGTGCCAGCAGCCCCCGGGGGGCCTCTTCCACCGGGGAGCTGTTTTTT. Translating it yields CASSPRGASSTGELFF.

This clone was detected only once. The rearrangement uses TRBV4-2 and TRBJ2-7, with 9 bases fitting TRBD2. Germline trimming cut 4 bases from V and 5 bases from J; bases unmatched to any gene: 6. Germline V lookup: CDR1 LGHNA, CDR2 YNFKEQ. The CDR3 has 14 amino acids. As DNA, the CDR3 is TGTGCCAGCAGCCTTCAGGCGGGAGGGAACGAGCAGTACTTC. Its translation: CASSLQAGGNEQYF.

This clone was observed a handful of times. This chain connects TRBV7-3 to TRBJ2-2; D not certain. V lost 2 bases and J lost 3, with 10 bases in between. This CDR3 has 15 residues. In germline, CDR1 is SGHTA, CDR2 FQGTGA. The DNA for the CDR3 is TGTGCCAGCAGCTTATTTGGTCGAGACACCGGGGAGCTGTTTTTT. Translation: CASSLFGRDTGELFF.